The T cell receptor beta chain under discussion was sequenced for a study of TIL therapy for anti-PD-1-resistant metastatic lung cancer. Study outcomes and limitations: Many TIL product clones were absent from baseline tumor, suggesting clonal contraction. The cohort had more treatment-naive, never-smoker and oncogene-addicted patients than typical.

Comment on this clone: Its antigen remains unknown.

The CDR3 runs to 14 residues. Germline V gene sequence: CDR1 SQVTM, CDR2 ANQGSEA. V lost 0 bases to trimming and J lost 3 bases, with 12 bases between them. Time point in this sample: pre-treatment sample, taken before nivolumab and TIL therapy. Most excised metastases sampled were pleural nodules or supraclavicular lymph nodes. Tumor harvest preceded PD-1/PD-L1 blockade, followed by nivolumab treatment. Stage 4 NSCLC adults joined between late 2017 and 2020. The immunoSEQ assay was v3. Profiled with immunoSEQ multiplex PCR; TCRdb holds only in-frame clones, not every one. The sample lists about 100,000 clones; roughly 65% were seen once.

The input for sequencing was tumor tissue, taken at baseline. The rearrangement links TRBV29-1 to TRBJ2-7; maybe TRBD1 (6 bases). This TCR came from a person between 30 and 80 years old with non-small cell lung cancer. The CDR3 loop reads CSVEDQTGIYEQYF. CDR3 DNA: TGCAGCGTTGAAGATCAGACAGGCATCTACGAGCAGTACTTC.